This T cell receptor beta chain was identified during a study of CD8+CD57+ T cells in acquired aplastic anemia. For CDR3 and TCR beta VDJ profiling, genomic DNA was the template used. One entry per CDR3 protein results from TCRdb running MiXCR on the reads. The repertoire includes approximately 180,000 distinct CDR3 sequences, 50% to 65% of them detected once, and approximately 40% sits in the top ten. Trimming removed 3 bases from V and 3 bases from J; junction bases left unmatched: 0. The CDR3 spans 14 residues. CDR1 is DFQATT and CDR2 is SNEGSKA in the germline V gene (reference sequence). Patients chosen for sequencing had shown CD8+CD57+ cell expansion by flow cytometry.

This chain joins TRBV20-1 and TRBJ2-7, with 15 bases identical to TRBD2. The receptor's source is a human donor with aplastic anemia. The sequenced material came from sorted CD4+, CD8+, or CD8+CD57+ T cells (not recorded which) from PBMCs. DNA of the CDR3: TGCAGTGCTAGGGGACTAGCGGGAGGCTACGAGCAGTACTTC. Its translation: CSARGLAGGYEQYF.